This T cell receptor (beta chain) was found in a study of T cell repertoires in cytomegalovirus infection. Study background: Indications came from public TCR beta signatures; they pointed to CMV infection and to a matching HLA type. Study-wide findings and caveats: CMV-specific TCR beta clonotypes restricted by HLA-C were the ones dominating the ex vivo response.

CDR1 is SGHTA, CDR2 FQGNSA, per germline. Trimming cost V 5 bases and J 7 bases, with 17 bases left between them. The CDR3 runs to 14 residues. One entry per CDR3 protein results from TCRdb running MiXCR on the reads. The sample holds about 400,000 distinct CDR3 sequences, over 15% seen once. This clonotype occurred many times. The antigen is undetermined. V gene TRBV7-2 combines with J gene TRBJ1-1; no clear D. Sequenced material: PBMCs. This sequence originates from a human donor in good health (CMV status not recorded). Some clones in this sample may be carry-over from other donors' samples. The CDR3 DNA follows: TGTGCCAGCAGCCCCCGTTGGGGAGTTGGTGAAGCTTTCTTT. It is translated as CASSPRWGVGEAFF.